This TCR beta chain was identified during a study of CD8 T cells in Susac syndrome. Study-wide points: The relatively small number of individuals in the TCR sequencing and HLA analysis was acknowledged by the study.

From blood CD8+ and CD4+ T cells, TCR beta sequences were generated. TEMRA cells were FACS-enriched and CD8+ and CD4+ T cells negatively isolated. The V gene's germline CDR1 is SGHNT and CDR2 YYREEE (reference sequence). With 0 bases clipped from V and 5 bases from J, the junction kept 6 bases outside the gene matches. The CDR3 totals 17 residues. With random hexamers, 0.5 to 1 ug RNA was reverse transcribed. It was immunoSEQ multiplex PCR that amplified TCR beta CDR3 across 54 Vbeta and 13 Jbeta. TCRdb ran MiXCR on the immunoSEQ multiplex PCR reads and lists one entry per CDR3 protein. The profile covers about 250,000 distinct CDR3 sequences, with just over 90% appearing a single time and 0.055% to 0.075% taken by the ten largest. As regards this clonotype: The antigen remains unidentified.

The sample was CD4+ T cells from PBMCs. This clonotype was obtained from a human donor with multiple sclerosis. The V and J genes are TRBV5-4 and TRBJ2-2; 11 bases are shared with TRBD2. Here the CDR3 reads CASSLELAGANTGELFF. CDR3 coding DNA: TGTGCCAGCAGCTTGGAACTAGCGGGAGCAAATACCGGGGAGCTGTTTTTT.